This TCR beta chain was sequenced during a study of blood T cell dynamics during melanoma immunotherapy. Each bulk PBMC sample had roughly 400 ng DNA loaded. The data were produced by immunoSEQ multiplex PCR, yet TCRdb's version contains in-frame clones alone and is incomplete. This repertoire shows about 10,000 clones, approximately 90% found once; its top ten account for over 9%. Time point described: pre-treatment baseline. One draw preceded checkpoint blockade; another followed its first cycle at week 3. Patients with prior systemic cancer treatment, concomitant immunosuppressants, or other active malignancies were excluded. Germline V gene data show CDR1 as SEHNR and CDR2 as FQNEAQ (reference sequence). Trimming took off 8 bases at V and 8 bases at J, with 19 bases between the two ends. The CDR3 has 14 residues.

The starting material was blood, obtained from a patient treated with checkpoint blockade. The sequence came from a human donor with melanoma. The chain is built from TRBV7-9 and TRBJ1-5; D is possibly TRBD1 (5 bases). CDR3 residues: CASGFQGDLEPQHF. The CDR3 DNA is TGTGCCAGCGGATTTCAAGGGGACTTGGAGCCCCAGCATTTT.